The 22 T cell receptor beta chains below were found in one sample sequenced in a study of T cells in Graves' hyperthyroidism and ophthalmopathy. TCR beta CDR3 regions were amplified from RNA. With the HTBI primer set, the TCR CDR3 went through a first round of RT-PCR. TCRdb re-analysed the multiplex PCR reads in MiXCR, keeping a single row per CDR3 protein. In the table there are approximately 320,000 distinct CDR3 sequences, 16% of which are singletons. The sample taken for sequencing was blood. The receptors stem from a man in his thirties or forties with Graves' hyperthyroidism.

This clonotype was counted only a few times. A much larger clone differs by one base, so this may be a read error. The chain employs TRBV29-1 and TRBJ1-4, with D hard to call. The V gene lost 6 bases and the J gene lost 3 bases, with 5 bases spanning the gap. The CDR3 extends over 11 amino acids. CDR1 and CDR2 (germline): SQVTM, ANQGSEA. In nucleotides, the CDR3 is TGCAGCGTGGTTCCTAATGAAAAACTGTTTTTT. Translation gives CSVVPNEKLFF.

Regarding this clonotype: This may be a read error: a much more frequent sequence differs by one nucleotide. The chain couples TRBV11-2 to TRBJ2-3; no definite D call. This CDR3 is 15 amino acids long. CDR1 and CDR2 (germline): SGHAT, FQNNGV. V lost 5 bases and J 4 bases, leaving 16 bases between the germline ends. This CDR3 is CASSQEWASADTQYF. The CDR3 DNA sequence: TGTGCCAGCAGCCAAGAATGGGCGTCCGCAGATACGCAGTATTTT.

This clonotype was seen ten or more times. The gene calls are TRBV7-3 and TRBJ2-1; TRBD2 aligns across 8 bases. Germline V gene data show CDR1 as SGHTA and CDR2 as FQGTGA. The CDR3 has 13 amino acids. The V and J ends lost 5 bases and 12 bases, in that order; junction bases with no gene match: 9. CDR3: CASSLREDRPQFF. The CDR3 DNA reads as TGTGCCAGCAGCCTGCGGGAGGACCGGCCGCAGTTCTTC.

In regard to this clonotype: A much larger clone lies a single base off, so this may be a read error. The CDR3 sequence is CASSPLAPPGTQYF. CDR3 in DNA: TGTGCCAGCAGTCCCTTAGCCCCTCCAGGTACGCAGTATTTT. V and J are TRBV27 and TRBJ2-3; D gene uncertain. The CDR3 length is 14 residues. Germline-derived CDR1 and CDR2 are MNHEY and SMNVEV (reference sequence). V lost 5 bases and J 8 bases, leaving 17 bases between the germline ends.

This clonotype showed up many times. V gene TRBV12-3 or TRBV12-4 combines with J gene TRBJ2-1, with 10 bases matching TRBD1. The V and J ends lost 5 bases and 13 bases, in that order; junction bases with no gene match: 11. The CDR3 sequence is 14 residues long. The chain's CDR3 is CASSPGRTGGFQFF. CDR3 in DNA: TGTGCCAGCAGTCCGGGAAGGACAGGGGGGTTTCAGTTCTTC.

This clonotype has a count of ten or more. The rearrangement uses TRBV6-5 and TRBJ2-2; D is perhaps TRBD1 (5 bases). From germline, CDR1 is MNHEY and CDR2 SVGAGI. The CDR3 runs to 14 residues. Trimming left V 5 bases short and J 2 bases short, with 9 bases between. This CDR3 is CASSTQGNTGELFF. In nucleotides, the CDR3 is TGTGCCAGCAGTACTCAGGGTAACACCGGGGAGCTGTTTTTT.

The V call is TRBV6-1, the J call TRBJ2-7; a weak D match, TRBD1 (6 bases). V was trimmed by 4 bases and J by 2 bases, leaving 12 bases between them. Germline CDR1 MNHNS, CDR2 SASEGT. CDR3 size: 14 residues. The CDR3 DNA reads as TGTGCCAGCAGTGCCACAGGGACGGCCTACGAGCAGTACTTC. Translated, it gives CASSATGTAYEQYF.

The table lists this clonotype with many counts. The rearrangement links TRBV20-1 to TRBJ2-5; TRBD1 matches 10 bases. V lost 3 bases and J lost 0; bases outside the gene matches: 7. The CDR3 sequence is 16 residues long. CDR1 DFQATT and CDR2 SNEGSKA come from the germline V gene (reference sequence). The CDR3 DNA sequence: TGCAGTGCTAGGGTAGTCGGGACAGGGGACCAAGAGACCCAGTACTTC. It encodes CSARVVGTGDQETQYF.

The chain links TRBV20-1 to TRBJ2-5; no clear D. CDR1 is DFQATT, CDR2 SNEGSKA, per germline (reference sequence). The CDR3 sequence is 13 residues long. CDR3 protein: CRVLETAQETQYF. CDR3 coding DNA: TGCAGAGTGCTAGAAACTGCTCAAGAGACCCAGTACTTC.

This clonotype was seen ten or more times. The chain carries TRBV10-3 and TRBJ2-3, with D perhaps being TRBD1 or TRBD2 (5 bases each). The V end lost 10 bases, the J end lost 0 bases, and 11 bases lay between the germline ends. This CDR3 comprises 13 residues. From germline, CDR1 is ENHRY and CDR2 SYGVKD. The chain's CDR3 is CATRDHSTDTQYF. CDR3 DNA: TGTGCCACCCGGGACCATAGCACAGATACGCAGTATTTT.

The gene calls are TRBV5-6 and TRBJ1-1; no reliable D call. The germline V and J ends were trimmed by 2 bases and 8 bases, with 13 bases remaining between them. The germline gives CDR1 SGHDT, CDR2 YYEEEE. The CDR3 covers 13 residues. CDR3 protein: CASSFGLEPEAFF. The CDR3 nucleotides are TGTGCCAGCAGCTTCGGACTGGAACCCGAAGCTTTCTTT.

The V gene is TRBV7-8, the J gene TRBJ2-6; D is unresolved. Germline lookup yields CDR1 SGHVS and CDR2 FQNEAQ. The germline V and J ends were trimmed by 6 bases and 4 bases, with 10 bases remaining between them. The CDR3 consists of 14 residues. Here the CDR3 reads CASSSTTGANVLTF. The CDR3, as DNA: TGTGCCAGCAGTTCCACAACCGGGGCCAACGTCCTGACTTTC.

Concerning this clonotype: This may stem from a read error, because a much larger clone lies one nucleotide away. V gene TRBV13 combines with J gene TRBJ2-7, with 9 positions matching TRBD2. The CDR3 consists of 16 residues. Germline V gives CDR1 PRHDT, CDR2 FYEKMQ (reference sequence). The CDR3 DNA is TGTTCCAGCAGCCCAGGAGGGACTAGCCTTTTCTACGAGCAGTACTTC. It specifies CSSSPGGTSLFYEQYF.

This clonotype showed up many times. CDR3 sequence (DNA): TGTGCCAGCAGAAGCGGGAGTCCTCCTTACGAGCAGTACTTC. This codes for CASRSGSPPYEQYF. The rearrangement uses TRBV6-1 and TRBJ2-7; TRBD2 agrees at 8 bases. The CDR3 runs 14 residues. CDR1 MNHNS and CDR2 SASEGT come from the germline V gene. J lost 4 bases, V lost 6 bases, and 8 bases had no gene match.

Ten or more counts support this clonotype. This chain connects TRBV11-2 to TRBJ2-7; TRBD2 is a possible D gene (6 bases). Per germline, CDR1 SGHAT and CDR2 FQNNGV. The CDR3 runs to 14 residues. The V end lost 3 bases, the J end lost 0 bases, and 9 bases lay between the germline ends. This CDR3 is CASSFLRDSYEQYF. The DNA of the CDR3 is TGTGCCAGCAGCTTTCTGCGGGACTCCTACGAGCAGTACTTC.

The chain links TRBV11-3 to TRBJ1-1; no reliable D call. The CDR3 spans 12 residues. CDR1 SGHNT and CDR2 YENEEA come from the germline V gene. Trimming took 3 bases from V and 7 from J, leaving 9 bases between them. The CDR3 sequence: CASSFLINEAFF. The CDR3 DNA is TGTGCCAGCAGCTTCTTGATAAATGAAGCTTTCTTT.

This clonotype was detected many times. The chain is built from TRBV12-3 or TRBV12-4 and TRBJ2-7; 10 nucleotides align to TRBD2. Trimming at V came to 5 bases and at J to 3 bases, leaving 1 base not matched to a gene. CDR3 length: 13 amino acids. The CDR3 spells CASSGLAVYEQYF. The CDR3 region has the DNA TGTGCCAGCAGTGGACTAGCGGTCTACGAGCAGTACTTC.

As concerns this clonotype: This may be a read error, as it is one base from a much larger clone. This CDR3 is missing its conserved last phenylalanine or tryptophan, likely due to a read error. The J gene is TRBJ2-3, the V gene TRBV12-3 or TRBV12-4; 8 bases align to TRBD2. This CDR3 is built from 14 residues. V gave up 8 bases and J gave up 3 bases; unmatched junction bases: 7. CDR3 DNA sequence: TGTGCCAGCCGGGGCGGGAGGAGGACAGATACGCAGTATCTT. This translates into CASRGGRRTDTQYL.

As DNA, the CDR3 is TGCGCCAGCAGCGGACTAGCGGGAGTGGGAGATACGCAGTATTTT. As protein: CASSGLAGVGDTQYF. V and J are TRBV5-1 and TRBJ2-3; 13 bases align to TRBD2. V shed 4 bases, J shed 5 bases, and the junction held 4 bases outside the gene matches. The CDR3 length is 15 residues. Germline CDR1 SGHRS, CDR2 YFSETQ. The entire variable domain, with the rest obtained from reference TRBV5-1 and TRBJ2-3, is as follows: KAGVTQTPRYLIKTRGQQVTLSCSPISGHRSVSWYQQTPGQGLQFLFEYFSETQRNKGNFPGRFSGRQFSNSRSEMNVSTLELGDSALYLCASSGLAGVGDTQYFGPGTRLTVL.

This clonotype has a handful of counts. This sequence joins TRBV12-3 or TRBV12-4 and TRBJ1-6; no clear D gene. Trimming cost V 5 bases and J 9 bases, with 14 bases left between them. The CDR3 is 14 amino acids. DNA of the CDR3: TGTGCCAGCAGTGGAACCGGTCCGACTTCACCCCTCCACTTT. Its translation is CASSGTGPTSPLHF.

This clonotype was found many times. The V gene is TRBV20-1, the J gene TRBJ2-3; 10 bases agree with TRBD1. This CDR3 is built from 14 residues. CDR1 and CDR2 from the germline V gene are DFQATT and SNEGSKA (reference sequence). Trimming cost V 1 base and J 6 bases; bases outside gene matches: 4. The CDR3 region has the DNA TGCAGTGCTAGAGGGACAGGGGGTTGGGATACGCAGTATTTT. This gives the protein CSARGTGGWDTQYF.

The table lists this clonotype with many counts. V and J are TRBV12-3 or TRBV12-4 and TRBJ2-1, with TRBD1 as a possible D gene (6 bases). This CDR3 comprises 14 residues. Trimming pared 4 bases from V and 6 bases from J, leaving 13 bases between. CDR3 residues: CASSWRSRGNEQFF. The CDR3 bases are TGTGCCAGCAGTTGGAGGAGCAGGGGCAATGAGCAGTTCTTC.